This T cell receptor beta chain comes out of a study of blood T cell repertoires in COVID-19 (dated by TCRdb to the early 2020s). The study in broad terms: Collaborator samples came from the United States, Italy and Spain and covered acute and convalescent phases of COVID-19. The material from the prospective study consisted of cDNA or gDNA derived from T cells, B-cell-depleted T cells, or PBMCs. Sample metadata almost always included a de-identified subject ID, COVID-19 status, age in years and sex. The dataset comprised deeply sampled blood TCRbeta repertoires from subjects exposed to, actively infected with, or recovered from COVID-19. The samples were drawn from two sources: the first 160 participants of the ongoing ImmuneRACE study, and 950 to 1,500 subjects contributed by 6 global collaborators. The repertoires were released in a freely available public database intended as a resource for research on the immune response to SARS-CoV-2. Where available, HLA class I and class II types were taken from metadata supplied by the sample provider and were not determined by assay-based typing.

The CDR3 measures 13 amino acids from cysteine to phenylalanine. CDR3 DNA is the only sequence kept; it has 39 bases, read in frame from the first base. V is trimmed back by 6 bases and J by 2 bases, and the junction contains 2 bases that no gene match accounts for. CDR1 KGHSH and CDR2 LQKENI are derived from the germline V gene. The immunoSEQ Assay, a bias-controlled multiplex PCR, was used to amplify TCRbeta CDR3 regions from genomic DNA. As for the authors' bioinformatics: The number of nucleated cells in each sample was estimated from the amplification of reference gene primers within the assay. Sequence reads were collapsed and filtered to measure the absolute abundance of every unique TCRbeta CDR3 rearrangement. For each sample, productive Simpson clonality was calculated as the square root of Simpson's diversity index across productive rearrangements. Not all clones reach the TCRdb copy of this immuneACCESS table, which keeps in-frame sequences only. Checked studies attribute under half of the gap to unresolved V genes and leave the rest unexplained. The V and J calls and the clone size are those of that table, but D and trimming were determined from the DNA. Present in this sample are roughly 70,000 clones, about four fifths of which were seen just once. The biggest ten clones account for about 6% of the sample.

In its sample, this clone was seen a few times. Its binding antigen is unknown. Within one base of it there is no much larger clone, and no base qualities were kept. This same CDR3 is encoded by further DNA sequences in the sample. Overall results and qualifications from the work: The amount of clinical and demographic metadata varied by source and participant and was provided uncurated.

Collaborating institutions collected whole blood in K2EDTA tubes following their own protocols. For TCRbeta analysis, collaborators shipped samples in one of three forms: frozen whole blood, isolated PBMCs, or DNA extracted from either of those sample types. The chain employs TRBV18 and TRBJ1-1, with 8 middle bases fitting TRBD1. The receptor comes from a woman in her sixties or seventies with acute or convalescent COVID-19. The material sequenced was peripheral blood. This receptor carries the CDR3 CASSGQANTEAFF. The sequence in DNA is TGTGCCAGCTCGGGACAGGCAAACACTGAAGCTTTCTTT. When the CDR3 is completed using the reference TRBV18 and TRBJ1-1 genes on either side, the full variable domain is NAGVMQNPRHLVRRRGQEARLRCSPMKGHSHVYWYRQLPEEGLKFMVYLQKENIIDESGMPKERFSAEFPKEGPSILRIQQVVRGDSAAYFCASSGQANTEAFFGQGTRLTVV.